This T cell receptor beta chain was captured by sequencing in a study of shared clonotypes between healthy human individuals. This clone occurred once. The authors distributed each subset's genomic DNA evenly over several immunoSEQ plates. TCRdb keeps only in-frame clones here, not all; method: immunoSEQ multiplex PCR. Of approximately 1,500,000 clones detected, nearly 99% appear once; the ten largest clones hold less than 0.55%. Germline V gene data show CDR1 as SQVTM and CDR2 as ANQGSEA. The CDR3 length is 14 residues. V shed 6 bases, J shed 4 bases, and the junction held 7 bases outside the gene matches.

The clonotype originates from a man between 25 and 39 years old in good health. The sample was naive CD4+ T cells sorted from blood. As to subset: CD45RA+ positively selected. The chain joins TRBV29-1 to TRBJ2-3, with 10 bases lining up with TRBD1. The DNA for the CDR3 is TGCAGCGTCGCCGGGACAGGGGATGCAGATACGCAGTATTTT. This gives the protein CSVAGTGDADTQYF.